The next 2 T cell receptor beta chains were all read from a single sample in a study of cytomegalovirus exposure and HLA in healthy donors. The PCR ran on 60 Vbeta and 13 Jbeta primers. Method: immunoSEQ multiplex PCR; TCRdb's copy keeps in-frame clones and lacks some. This sample has some 200,000 clones, with over 75% found just once. The sequenced material came from PBMCs. The receptors come from a woman aged 25 to 45 in good health and CMV-seronegative.

J is TRBJ2-1 and V is TRBV4-1; 10 bases are shared with TRBD2. CDR1 is MGHRA, CDR2 YSYEKL, per germline. The V gene end was trimmed by 4 bases and the J gene end by 8 bases; junction bases not matched to a gene: 14. The length of the CDR3 is 17 residues. CDR3 nucleotide sequence: TGCGCCAGCAGCCTGTATTCAGCGGCTAGCGGGAGTTATGAGCAGTTCTTC. It encodes CASSLYSAASGSYEQFF.

The rearrangement joins TRBV2 to TRBJ1-1; 8 bases line up with TRBD1. Germline V lookup: CDR1 SNHLY, CDR2 FYNNEI. This CDR3 region has 12 residues. V lost 6 bases, J lost 11 bases, and 8 bases stayed unmatched. The CDR3 nucleotides read TGTGCCAGCAGAGCAGGGGGCGTTTTGGCTTTCTTT. Its protein product is CASRAGGVLAFF.